The 9 T cell receptor beta chains in this list originate from one sample, sequenced in a study of blood T cells in healthy people across ages. PCR was performed a second time for about 7 to 12 cycles using a sample-barcoded 5' primer and a J-beta primer mix. MiXCR, run by TCRdb on the 5' RACE reads, gives a single entry per CDR3 protein. The sample holds some 290,000 distinct CDR3 sequences, roughly 27% seen once. Sequencing was done on a sample of blood. Receptors were obtained from a woman between 65 and 79 years old in good health.

This clonotype was detected only a few times. This sequence joins TRBV7-2 and TRBJ1-6; tentatively, D is TRBD1 (5 bases). Trimming cost V 6 bases and J 7 bases, with 16 bases left between them. Germline lookup yields CDR1 SGHTA and CDR2 FQGNSA. The CDR3 is 15 residues long. CDR3 nucleotides: TGTGCCAGCAGTCCACAGACAGCCCCCAATTCACCCCTCCACTTT. This encodes CASSPQTAPNSPLHF.

The chain links TRBV25-1 to TRBJ2-1; tentatively, D is TRBD1 (5 bases). The closer fit of TRBJ2-5 to the DNA end suggests the J call may be wrong. The length of the CDR3 is 14 residues. Germline loops: CDR1 MGHDK, CDR2 SYGVNS. CDR3 nucleotides: TGTGCCAGCAGTGAATCTGGCAGGGAAGAGACCCAGTACTTC. It yields the protein CASSESGREETQYF.

The chain combines TRBV20-1 with TRBJ2-6; D is unclear. Germline V gene data show CDR1 as DFQATT and CDR2 as SNEGSKA (reference sequence). The CDR3 runs to 13 residues. The V end lost 0 bases, the J end lost 1 base, and 1 base lay between the germline ends. The CDR3 is CSARDSGANVLTF. The CDR3 region has the DNA TGCAGTGCTAGAGATTCTGGGGCCAACGTCCTGACTTTC.

This clonotype was counted only a few times. V usage is TRBV5-1 and J usage is TRBJ2-1; 7 bases agree with TRBD1. The DNA end is a closer match to TRBJ2-7, so the J assignment may be wrong. Germline V gene data show CDR1 as SGHRS and CDR2 as YFSETQ. The length of the CDR3 is 14 residues. Written as DNA, the CDR3 is TGCGCCAGCAGCTTGGAGGGACAGAAAGACGAGCAGTACTTC. This codes for CASSLEGQKDEQYF.

The chain combines TRBV11-2 with TRBJ2-5; no clear D. The CDR3 spans 15 residues. V was pared by 6 bases and J by 11 bases, with 25 bases between. Germline V gene lookup returns CDR1 SGHAT and CDR2 FQNNGV. The CDR3 loop reads CASSQEAESSYEQYF. CDR3 bases: TGTGCCAGCAGTCAAGAGGCGGAGAGCTCCTATGAGCAGTACTTC.

This clonotype was picked up many times. The chain has TRBV3-1 and TRBJ2-1; TRBD1 agrees at 9 bases. Germline CDR1 reads LGHDT; CDR2 reads YNNKEL (reference sequence). Trimming at V came to 4 bases and at J to 4 bases, leaving 11 bases not matched to a gene. The length of the CDR3 is 17 residues. The CDR3 DNA reads as TGTGCCAGCAGCCCGGACCTGGGGACAGGGATATACAATGAGCAGTTCTTC. This gives the protein CASSPDLGTGIYNEQFF.

The chain couples TRBV4-3 to TRBJ1-5; D not certain. Germline CDR1 is LGHNA and CDR2 is YSLEER. This CDR3 has 14 residues. The V gene lost 2 bases and the J gene lost 6 bases, with 11 bases spanning the gap. CDR3 nucleotides: TGCGCCAGCAGCCAACGAGGAGGCGGTCAGCCCCAGCATTTT. Amino acids: CASSQRGGGQPQHF.

The chain has TRBV9 and TRBJ2-1, with TRBD2 matching over 8 bases. The CDR3 runs to 15 residues. Trimming at V came to 4 bases and at J to 7 bases, leaving 10 bases not matched to a gene. Germline-derived CDR1 and CDR2 are SGDLS and YYNGEE. The CDR3 loop is CASSPGTRGKNEQFF. CDR3 DNA sequence: TGTGCCAGCAGCCCCGGGACTAGGGGTAAAAATGAGCAGTTCTTC.

This clonotype has a single count. The chain employs TRBV20-1 and TRBJ2-4, with a possible D match to TRBD2 (5 bases). This CDR3 has 15 amino acids. Trimming took 1 base from V and 0 from J, leaving 10 bases between them. The germline V gene encodes CDR1 DFQATT and CDR2 SNEGSKA (reference sequence). CDR3 bases: TGCAGTGCTAGAGGTTTTAGCGAAGCCAAAAACATTCAGTACTTC. It specifies CSARGFSEAKNIQYF.